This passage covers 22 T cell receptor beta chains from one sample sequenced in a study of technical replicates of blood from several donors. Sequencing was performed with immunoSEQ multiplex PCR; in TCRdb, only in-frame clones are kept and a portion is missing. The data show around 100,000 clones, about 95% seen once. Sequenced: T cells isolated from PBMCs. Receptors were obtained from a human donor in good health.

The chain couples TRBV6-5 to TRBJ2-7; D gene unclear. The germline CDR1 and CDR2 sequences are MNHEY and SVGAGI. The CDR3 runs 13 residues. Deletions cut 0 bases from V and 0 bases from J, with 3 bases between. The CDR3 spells CASSYSSSYEQYF. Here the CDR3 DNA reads TGTGCCAGCAGTTACTCTAGCTCCTACGAGCAGTACTTC.

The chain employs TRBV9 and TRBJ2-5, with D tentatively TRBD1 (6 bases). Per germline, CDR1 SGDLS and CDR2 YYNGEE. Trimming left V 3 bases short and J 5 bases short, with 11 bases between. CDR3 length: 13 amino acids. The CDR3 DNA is TGTGCCAGCAGCGGAGGGGGAGTCGAGACCCAGTACTTC. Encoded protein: CASSGGGVETQYF. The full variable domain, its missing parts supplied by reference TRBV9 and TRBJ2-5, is DSGVTQTPKHLITATGQRVTLRCSPRSGDLSVYWYQQSLDQGLQFLIQYYNGEERAKGNILERFSAQQFPDLHSELNLSSLELGDSALYFCASSGGGVETQYFGPGTRLLVL.

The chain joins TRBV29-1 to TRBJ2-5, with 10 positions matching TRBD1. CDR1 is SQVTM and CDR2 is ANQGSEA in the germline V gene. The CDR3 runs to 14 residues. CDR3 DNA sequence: TGCAGTCACTCCTCCGGGACAGGGGTAGAGACCCAGTACTTC. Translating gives CSHSSGTGVETQYF. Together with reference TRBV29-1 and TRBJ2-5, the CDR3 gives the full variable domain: SAVISQKPSRDICQRGTSLTIQCQVDSQVTMMFWYRQQPGQSLTLIATANQGSEATYESGFVIDKFPISRPNLTFSTLTVSNMSPEDSSIYLCSHSSGTGVETQYFGPGTRLLVL.

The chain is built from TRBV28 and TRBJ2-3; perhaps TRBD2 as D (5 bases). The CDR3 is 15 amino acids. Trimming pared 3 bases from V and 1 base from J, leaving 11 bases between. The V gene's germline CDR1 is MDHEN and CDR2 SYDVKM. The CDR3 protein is CASSFPADGTDTQYF. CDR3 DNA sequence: TGTGCCAGCAGTTTTCCAGCGGACGGCACAGATACGCAGTATTTT.

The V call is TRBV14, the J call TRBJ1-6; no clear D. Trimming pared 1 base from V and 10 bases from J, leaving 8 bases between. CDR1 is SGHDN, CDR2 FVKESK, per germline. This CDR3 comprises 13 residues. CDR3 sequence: CASSQGLQSPLHF. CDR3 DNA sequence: TGTGCCAGCAGCCAAGGACTACAATCACCCCTCCACTTT.

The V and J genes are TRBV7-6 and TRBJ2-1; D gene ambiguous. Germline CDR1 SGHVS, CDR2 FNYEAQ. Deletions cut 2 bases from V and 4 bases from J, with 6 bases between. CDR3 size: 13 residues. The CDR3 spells CASSLWSYNEQFF. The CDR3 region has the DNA TGTGCCAGCAGCTTATGGAGTTACAATGAGCAGTTCTTC.

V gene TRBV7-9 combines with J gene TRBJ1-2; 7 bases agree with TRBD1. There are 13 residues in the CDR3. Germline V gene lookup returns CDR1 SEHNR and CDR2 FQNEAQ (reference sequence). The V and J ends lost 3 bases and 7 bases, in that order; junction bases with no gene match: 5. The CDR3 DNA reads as TGTGCCAGCAGCTTGGGGACAGCCGCTGGCTACACCTTC. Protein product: CASSLGTAAGYTF.

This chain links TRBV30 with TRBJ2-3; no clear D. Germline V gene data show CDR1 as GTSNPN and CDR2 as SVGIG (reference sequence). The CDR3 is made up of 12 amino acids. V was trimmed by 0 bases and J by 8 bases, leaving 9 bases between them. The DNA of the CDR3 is TGTGCCTGGAGTGTAACCGGTCCTACGCAGTATTTT. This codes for CAWSVTGPTQYF.

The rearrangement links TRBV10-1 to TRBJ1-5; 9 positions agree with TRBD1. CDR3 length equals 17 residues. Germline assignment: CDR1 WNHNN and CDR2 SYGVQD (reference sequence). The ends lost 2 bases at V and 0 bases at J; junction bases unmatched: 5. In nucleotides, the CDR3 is TGCGCCAGCAGTGAGGGGACAGGGCCCCGTAGCAATCAGCCCCAGCATTTT. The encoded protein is CASSEGTGPRSNQPQHF.

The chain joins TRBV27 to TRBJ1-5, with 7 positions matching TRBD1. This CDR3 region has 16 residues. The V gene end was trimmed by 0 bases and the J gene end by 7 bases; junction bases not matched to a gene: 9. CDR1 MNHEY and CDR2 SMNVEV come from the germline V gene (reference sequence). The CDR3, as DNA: TGTGCCAGCAGTTTATCGATTACAGGGGTGGGACAGCCCCAGCATTTT. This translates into CASSLSITGVGQPQHF.

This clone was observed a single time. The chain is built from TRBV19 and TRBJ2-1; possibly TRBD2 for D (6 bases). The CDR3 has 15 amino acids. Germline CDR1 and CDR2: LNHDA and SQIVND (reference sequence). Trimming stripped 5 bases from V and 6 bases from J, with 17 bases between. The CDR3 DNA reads TGTGCCAGTAGTGACTCCATCGGGGGATTCAATGAGCAGTTCTTC. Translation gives CASSDSIGGFNEQFF.

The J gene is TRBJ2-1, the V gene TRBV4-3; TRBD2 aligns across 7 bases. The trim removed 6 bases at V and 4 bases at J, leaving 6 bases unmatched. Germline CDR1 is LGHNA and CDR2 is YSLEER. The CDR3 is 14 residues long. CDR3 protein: CASSRGDSYNEQFF. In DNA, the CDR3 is TGCGCCAGCAGTCGGGGGGACTCGTACAATGAGCAGTTCTTC.

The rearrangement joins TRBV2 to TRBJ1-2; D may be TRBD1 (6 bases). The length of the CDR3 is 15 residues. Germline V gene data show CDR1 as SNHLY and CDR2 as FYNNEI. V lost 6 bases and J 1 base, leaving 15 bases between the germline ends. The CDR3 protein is CASRLPGAYNYGYTF. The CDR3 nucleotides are TGTGCCAGCAGGCTACCAGGGGCATATAACTATGGCTACACCTTC.

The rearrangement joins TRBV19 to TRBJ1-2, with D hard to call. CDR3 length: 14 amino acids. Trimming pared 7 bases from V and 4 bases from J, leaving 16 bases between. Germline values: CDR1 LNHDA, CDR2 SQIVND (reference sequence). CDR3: CASTAGGGIYGYTF. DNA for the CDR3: TGTGCCAGTACCGCCGGCGGCGGAATCTATGGCTACACCTTC.

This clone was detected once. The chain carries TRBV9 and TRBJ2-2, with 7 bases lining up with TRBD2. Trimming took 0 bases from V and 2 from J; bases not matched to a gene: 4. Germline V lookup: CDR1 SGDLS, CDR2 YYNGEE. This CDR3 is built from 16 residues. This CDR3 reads CASSVAPGGNTGELFF. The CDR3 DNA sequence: TGTGCCAGCAGCGTAGCACCGGGAGGAAACACCGGGGAGCTGTTTTTT.

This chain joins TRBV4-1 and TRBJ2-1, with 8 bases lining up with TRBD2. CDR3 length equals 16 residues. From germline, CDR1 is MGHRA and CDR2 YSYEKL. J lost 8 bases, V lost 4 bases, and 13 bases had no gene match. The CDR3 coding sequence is TGCGCCAGCAGCCGCTCCTCCGGGACTAGGGTCGATGAGCAGTTCTTC. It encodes CASSRSSGTRVDEQFF.

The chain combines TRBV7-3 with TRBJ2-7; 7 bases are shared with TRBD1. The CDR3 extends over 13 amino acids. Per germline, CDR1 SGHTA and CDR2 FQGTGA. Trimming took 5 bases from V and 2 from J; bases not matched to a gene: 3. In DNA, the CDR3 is TGTGCCAGCAGCGAAGACAGGGCCTACGAGCAGTACTTC. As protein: CASSEDRAYEQYF.

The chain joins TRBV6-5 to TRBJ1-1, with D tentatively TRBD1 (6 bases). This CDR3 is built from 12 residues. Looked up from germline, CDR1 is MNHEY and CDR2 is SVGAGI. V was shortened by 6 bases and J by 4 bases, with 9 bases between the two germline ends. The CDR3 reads CASSARGTEAFF. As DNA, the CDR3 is TGTGCCAGCAGCGCCAGGGGCACTGAAGCTTTCTTT.

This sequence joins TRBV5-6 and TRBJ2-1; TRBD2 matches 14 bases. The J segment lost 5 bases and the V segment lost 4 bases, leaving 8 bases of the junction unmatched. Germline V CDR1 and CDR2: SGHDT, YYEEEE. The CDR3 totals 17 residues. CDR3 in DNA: TGTGCCAGCAGCGGGGGACTAGCGGGAGTTGCCCACAATGAGCAGTTCTTC. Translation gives CASSGGLAGVAHNEQFF.

The chain's CDR3 is CASSRGQGDYGYTF. CDR3 bases: TGTGCCAGCAGCCGGGGACAGGGTGACTATGGCTACACCTTC. The V gene is TRBV28, the J gene TRBJ1-2; 9 bases are a match to TRBD1. CDR1 MDHEN and CDR2 SYDVKM come from the germline V gene. The CDR3 is made up of 14 amino acids. V lost 6 bases to trimming and J lost 3 bases; unmatched junction nucleotides: 5.

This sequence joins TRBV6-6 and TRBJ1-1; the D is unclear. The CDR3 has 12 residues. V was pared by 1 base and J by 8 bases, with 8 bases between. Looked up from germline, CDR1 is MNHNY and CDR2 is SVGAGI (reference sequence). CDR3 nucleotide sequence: TGTGCCAGCAGTTACTTTGGAGGGGAAGCTTTCTTT. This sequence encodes CASSYFGGEAFF.

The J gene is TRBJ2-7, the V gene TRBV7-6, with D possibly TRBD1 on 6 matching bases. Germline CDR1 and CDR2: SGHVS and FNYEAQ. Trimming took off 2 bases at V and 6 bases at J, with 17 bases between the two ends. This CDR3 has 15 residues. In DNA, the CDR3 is TGTGCCAGCAGCTTAAACACAGGGTCCCCCTTCGAGCAGTACTTC. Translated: CASSLNTGSPFEQYF. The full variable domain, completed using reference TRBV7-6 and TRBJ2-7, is GAGVSQSPRYKVTKRGQDVALRCDPISGHVSLYWYRQALGQGPEFLTYFNYEAQQDKSGLPNDRFSAERPEGSISTLTIQRTEQRDSAMYRCASSLNTGSPFEQYFGPGTRLTVT.